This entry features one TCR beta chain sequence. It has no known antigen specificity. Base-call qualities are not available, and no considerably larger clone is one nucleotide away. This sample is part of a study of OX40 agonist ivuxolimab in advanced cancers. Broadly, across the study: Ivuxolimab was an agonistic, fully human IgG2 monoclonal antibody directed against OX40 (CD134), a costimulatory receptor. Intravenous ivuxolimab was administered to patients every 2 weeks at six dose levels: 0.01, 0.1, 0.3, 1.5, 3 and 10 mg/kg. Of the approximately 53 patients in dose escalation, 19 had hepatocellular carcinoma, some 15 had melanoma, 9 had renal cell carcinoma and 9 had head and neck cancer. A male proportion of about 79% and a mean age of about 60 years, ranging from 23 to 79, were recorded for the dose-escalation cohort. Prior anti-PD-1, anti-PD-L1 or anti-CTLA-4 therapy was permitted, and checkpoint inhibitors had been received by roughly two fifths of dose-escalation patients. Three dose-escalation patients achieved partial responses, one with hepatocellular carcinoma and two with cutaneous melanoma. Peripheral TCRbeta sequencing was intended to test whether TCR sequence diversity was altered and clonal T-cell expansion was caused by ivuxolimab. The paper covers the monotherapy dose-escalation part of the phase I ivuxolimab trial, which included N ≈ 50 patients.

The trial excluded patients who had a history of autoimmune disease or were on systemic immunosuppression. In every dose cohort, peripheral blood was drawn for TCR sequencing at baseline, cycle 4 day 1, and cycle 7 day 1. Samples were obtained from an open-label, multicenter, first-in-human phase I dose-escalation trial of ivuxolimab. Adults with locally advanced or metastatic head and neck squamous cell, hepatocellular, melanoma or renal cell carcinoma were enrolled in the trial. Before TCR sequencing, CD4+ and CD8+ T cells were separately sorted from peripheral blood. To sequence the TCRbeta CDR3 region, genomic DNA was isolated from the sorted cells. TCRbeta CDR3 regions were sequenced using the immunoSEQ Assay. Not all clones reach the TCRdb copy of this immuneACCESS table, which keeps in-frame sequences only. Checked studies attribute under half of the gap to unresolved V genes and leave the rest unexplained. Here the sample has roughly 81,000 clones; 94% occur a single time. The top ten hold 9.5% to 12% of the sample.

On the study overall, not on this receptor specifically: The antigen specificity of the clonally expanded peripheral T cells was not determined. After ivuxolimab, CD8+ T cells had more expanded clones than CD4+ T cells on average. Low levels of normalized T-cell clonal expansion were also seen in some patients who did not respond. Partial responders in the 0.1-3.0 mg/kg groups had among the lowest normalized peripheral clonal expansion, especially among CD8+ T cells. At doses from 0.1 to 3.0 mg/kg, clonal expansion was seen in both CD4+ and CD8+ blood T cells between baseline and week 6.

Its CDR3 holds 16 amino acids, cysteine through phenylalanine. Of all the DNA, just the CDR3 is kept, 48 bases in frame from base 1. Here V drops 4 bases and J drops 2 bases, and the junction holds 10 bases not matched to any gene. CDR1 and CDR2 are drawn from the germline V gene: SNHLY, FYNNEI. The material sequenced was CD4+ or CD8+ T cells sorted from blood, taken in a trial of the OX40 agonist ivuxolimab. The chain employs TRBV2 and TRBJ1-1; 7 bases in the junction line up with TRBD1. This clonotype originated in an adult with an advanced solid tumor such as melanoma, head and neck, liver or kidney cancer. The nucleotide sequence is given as TGTGCCAGCAGTGCCGGTTGGGACAGTGTCAACACTGAAGCTTTCTTT. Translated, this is CASSAGWDSVNTEAFF.